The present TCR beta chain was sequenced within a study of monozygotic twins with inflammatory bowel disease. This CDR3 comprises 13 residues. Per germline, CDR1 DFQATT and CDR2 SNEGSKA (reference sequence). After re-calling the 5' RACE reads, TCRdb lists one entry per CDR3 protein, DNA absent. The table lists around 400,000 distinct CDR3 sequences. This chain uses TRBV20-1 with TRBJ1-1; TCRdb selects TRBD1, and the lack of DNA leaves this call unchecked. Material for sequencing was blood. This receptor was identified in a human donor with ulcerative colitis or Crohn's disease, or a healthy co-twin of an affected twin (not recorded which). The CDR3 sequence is CSARDTGPTEAFF.